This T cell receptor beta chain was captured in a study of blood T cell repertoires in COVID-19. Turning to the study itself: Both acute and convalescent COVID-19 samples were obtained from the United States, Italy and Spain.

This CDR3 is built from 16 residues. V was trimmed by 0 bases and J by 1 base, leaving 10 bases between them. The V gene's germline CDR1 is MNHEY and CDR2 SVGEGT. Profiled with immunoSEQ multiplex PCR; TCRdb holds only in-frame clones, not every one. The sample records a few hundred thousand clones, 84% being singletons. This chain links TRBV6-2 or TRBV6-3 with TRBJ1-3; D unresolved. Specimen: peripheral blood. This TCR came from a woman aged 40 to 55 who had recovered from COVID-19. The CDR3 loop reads CASSYSPGGSGNTIYF. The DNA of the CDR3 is TGTGCCAGCAGTTACTCCCCCGGCGGGTCTGGAAACACCATATATTTT.